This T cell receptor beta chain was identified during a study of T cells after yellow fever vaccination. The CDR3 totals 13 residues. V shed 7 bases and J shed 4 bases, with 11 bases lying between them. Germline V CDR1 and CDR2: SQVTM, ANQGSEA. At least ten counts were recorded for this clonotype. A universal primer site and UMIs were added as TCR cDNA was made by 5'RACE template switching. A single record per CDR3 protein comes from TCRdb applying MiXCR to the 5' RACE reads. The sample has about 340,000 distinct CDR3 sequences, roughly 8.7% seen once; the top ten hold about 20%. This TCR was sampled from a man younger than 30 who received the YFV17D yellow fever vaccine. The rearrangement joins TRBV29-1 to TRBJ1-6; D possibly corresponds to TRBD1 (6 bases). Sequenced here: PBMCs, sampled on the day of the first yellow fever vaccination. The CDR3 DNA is TGCAGCGCAAGGACAGATTATAATTCACCCCTCCACTTT. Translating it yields CSARTDYNSPLHF.